This T cell receptor beta chain derives from a study of low-dose radiotherapy and immunotherapy resistance in tumors. In the study overall: Cohort 2 patients were irradiated with 1 Gy every two weeks, reaching 13 Gy over 26 weeks. The 200 mg/m2 dose of intravenous cyclophosphamide was given every two weeks, one day before radiation and immunotherapy.

First-strand cDNA relied on TRAV- and TRBV-specific primers spanning alpha and beta chains. Amplification of TCRs used a constant-region primer and V-primer adapter for roughly 22 PCR cycles. TCRdb reprocessed the reads with MiXCR, giving one entry per CDR3 protein. The sample shows about 60,000 distinct CDR3 sequences, approximately 25% of them seen only once. Time point here: before trial treatment. Treatment of the donors consisted of nivolumab and ipilimumab (plus aspirin, low-dose cyclophosphamide and low-dose radiotherapy). The receptor was isolated from a male donor with prostate cancer. This sample comprised PBMCs, obtained before treatment.

The CDR3 sequence is CASSESQAEQFF. The CDR3 coding sequence is TGTGCCAGCAGTGAATCTCAGGCAGAGCAGTTCTTC. The genes are TRBV25-1 and TRBJ2-1, with no clear D. Germline V gene lookup returns CDR1 MGHDK and CDR2 SYGVNS. This CDR3 contains 12 residues. V lost 1 base, J lost 10 bases, and 8 bases lay in between. Based on the CDR3 plus reference TRBV25-1 and TRBJ2-1, the full variable domain is EADIYQTPRYLVIGTGKKITLECSQTMGHDKMYWYQQDPGMELHLIHYSYGVNSTEKGDLSSESTVSRIRTEHFPLTLESARPSHTSQYLCASSESQAEQFFGPGTRLTVL.